These 26 T cell receptor beta chains were all obtained from the same sample, sequenced in a study of T cell responses to AZD1222 COVID-19 vaccine. Using immunoSEQ multiplex PCR, the repertoire was profiled, and TCRdb retains in-frame clones only, with some absent. The table has around 130,000 clones, 85% to 95% seen once; the top ten hold approximately 6.3%. Sequencing used peripheral blood, obtained on day 0 of AZD1222 vaccination. The source of these receptors is an adult in good health.

The rearrangement joins TRBV5-4 to TRBJ1-5; D call uncertain. The V gene's germline CDR1 is SGHNT and CDR2 YYREEE (reference sequence). Trimming took off 0 bases at V and 5 bases at J, with 9 bases between the two ends. The CDR3 contains 14 residues. CDR3 DNA: TGTGCCAGCAGCTTGGGGGGTACCTATCAGCCCCAGCATTTT. Encoded protein: CASSLGGTYQPQHF.

The chain recombines TRBV25-1 with TRBJ1-4; TRBD1 aligns across 8 bases. V was pared by 6 bases and J by 8 bases, with 5 bases of the junction left unmatched. Germline loops: CDR1 MGHDK, CDR2 SYGVNS. The CDR3 is 13 residues long. The CDR3 loop is CASRRQGREKLFF. CDR3 in DNA: TGTGCCAGCAGAAGACAGGGGCGGGAAAAACTGTTTTTT. Combining the CDR3 with reference TRBV25-1 and TRBJ1-4 gives the whole variable domain EADIYQTPRYLVIGTGKKITLECSQTMGHDKMYWYQQDPGMELHLIHYSYGVNSTEKGDLSSESTVSRIRTEHFPLTLESARPSHTSQYLCASRRQGREKLFFGSGTQLSVL.

The chain couples TRBV27 to TRBJ1-1; D is unclear. V shed 6 bases and J shed 2 bases, with 10 bases lying between them. This CDR3 region has 13 residues. Germline CDR1 and CDR2: MNHEY and SMNVEV (reference sequence). The CDR3: CASRLHSNTEAFF. In nucleotides, the CDR3 is TGTGCCAGCAGATTACATTCTAACACTGAAGCTTTCTTT.

CDR3 protein: CASTLAQSGQPQHF. CDR3 nucleotides: TGTGCCAGCACACTCGCGCAATCGGGACAGCCCCAGCATTTT. The chain couples TRBV6-5 to TRBJ1-5, with D uncertain. The CDR3 consists of 14 residues. The germline CDR1 and CDR2 sequences are MNHEY and SVGAGI. V lost 7 bases and J 7 bases, leaving 17 bases between the germline ends.

The V call is TRBV7-9, the J call TRBJ2-7; D is uncertain. The CDR3 has 12 amino acids. CDR1 and CDR2 from the germline V gene are SEHNR and FQNEAQ (reference sequence). The V end lost 1 base, the J end lost 7 bases, and 8 bases lay between the germline ends. The CDR3 DNA follows: TGTGCCAGCAGCTTAGAGCAGGCAGAGCAGTACTTC. This encodes CASSLEQAEQYF.

The V gene is TRBV7-3, the J gene TRBJ2-1, with D perhaps assigned TRBD1 or TRBD2 (5 bases each). V was clipped by 2 bases and J by 7 bases, with 12 bases between them. The CDR3 has 14 residues. CDR1 is SGHTA and CDR2 is FQGTGA in the germline V gene. The CDR3 region is CASSLGGVSNEQFF. In DNA, the CDR3 is TGTGCCAGCAGCTTAGGGGGAGTGTCAAATGAGCAGTTCTTC.

DNA for the CDR3: TGTGCCAGTAGTATTGCTGTCGCCTACGAGCAGTACTTC. Amino acid sequence: CASSIAVAYEQYF. The chain recombines TRBV19 with TRBJ2-7; unclear D gene. The germline V and J ends were trimmed by 3 bases and 2 bases, with 8 bases remaining between them. Germline V gene data show CDR1 as LNHDA and CDR2 as SQIVND (reference sequence). This CDR3 is 13 amino acids long.

The rearrangement uses TRBV6-1 and TRBJ2-3, with D perhaps matching TRBD1 (5 bases). CDR3 length: 16 residues. V was trimmed by 1 base and J by 4 bases, leaving 15 bases between them. Germline V lookup: CDR1 MNHNS, CDR2 SASEGT. Here the CDR3 DNA reads TGTGCCAGCAGTGAAGTAGGGGCAGGGTCCGCAGATACGCAGTATTTT. Protein product: CASSEVGAGSADTQYF.

The chain couples TRBV23-1 to TRBJ2-3, with 10 bases that match TRBD2. TRBV23-1 is sorted into the ORF group, with uncertain function. The ends lost 2 bases at V and 1 base at J; junction bases unmatched: 18. The CDR3 has 21 residues. Written as DNA, the CDR3 is TGCGCCAGCAGTCAAGGGGGAGGTCTAGCGGGAGACTCAAAAGGCACAGATACGCAGTATTTT. Encoded protein: CASSQGGGLAGDSKGTDTQYF.

V gene TRBV2 combines with J gene TRBJ2-3, with D hard to call. CDR1 and CDR2 (germline): SNHLY, FYNNEI. Trimming shortened V by 6 bases and J by 9 bases, and 10 bases separated the two germline ends. CDR3 length: 11 amino acids. The CDR3 DNA reads TGTGCCAGCAGACCTTATGGGACGCAGTATTTT. Protein: CASRPYGTQYF. The full variable domain, its missing parts supplied by reference TRBV2 and TRBJ2-3, is EPEVTQTPSHQVTQMGQEVILRCVPISNHLYFYWYRQILGQKVEFLVSFYNNEISEKSEIFDDQFSVERPDGSNFTLKIRSTKLEDSAMYFCASRPYGTQYFGPGTRLTVL.

This clone has only one observation. This rearrangement joins TRBV7-9 to TRBJ2-7; D uncertain. The CDR3 is made up of 14 amino acids. The germline V gene has CDR1 SEHNR and CDR2 FQNEAQ (reference sequence). V shed 5 bases and J shed 3 bases, with 14 bases lying between them. The CDR3 DNA reads as TGTGCCAGCAGCGGGGATAGGGCGCGCTACGAGCAGTACTTC. It encodes CASSGDRARYEQYF. The full variable domain, in which reference TRBV7-9 and TRBJ2-7 provide the parts outside the CDR3, is DTGVSQNPRHKITKRGQNVTFRCDPISEHNRLYWYRQTLGQGPEFLTYFQNEAQLEKSRLLSDRFSAERPKGSFSTLEIQRTEQGDSAMYLCASSGDRARYEQYFGPGTRLTVT.

This chain connects TRBV7-2 to TRBJ1-5, with TRBD1 matching over 7 bases. The junction had 4 bases not matched to a gene; V was cut back by 3 bases and J by 2 bases. Germline V CDR1 and CDR2: SGHTA, FQGNSA. This CDR3 contains 15 residues. The CDR3 loop is CASSFEGTGNQPQHF. The CDR3 region has the DNA TGTGCCAGCAGCTTCGAGGGGACAGGCAATCAGCCCCAGCATTTT. The full variable domain, its missing parts supplied by reference TRBV7-2 and TRBJ1-5, is GAGVSQSPSNKVTEKGKDVELRCDPISGHTALYWYRQSLGQGLEFLIYFQGNSAPDKSGLPSDRFSAERTGGSVSTLTIQRTQQEDSAVYLCASSFEGTGNQPQHFGDGTRLSIL.

This clone was found a few times. The chain links TRBV2 to TRBJ1-5; D call uncertain. Germline assignment: CDR1 SNHLY and CDR2 FYNNEI. V dropped 5 bases and J dropped 4 bases, with 12 bases sitting between them. The CDR3 extends over 14 amino acids. The chain's CDR3 is CASSPGLTNQPQHF. In DNA, the CDR3 is TGTGCCAGCAGTCCCGGACTGACTAATCAGCCCCAGCATTTT. The full variable domain, rest sourced from reference TRBV2 and TRBJ1-5, is EPEVTQTPSHQVTQMGQEVILRCVPISNHLYFYWYRQILGQKVEFLVSFYNNEISEKSEIFDDQFSVERPDGSNFTLKIRSTKLEDSAMYFCASSPGLTNQPQHFGDGTRLSIL.

V and J are TRBV21-1 and TRBJ1-3. TRBV21-1 is marked as a pseudogene. This CDR3 is built from 15 residues. The CDR3 reads CASSKGGGQGNTIYF. The DNA of the CDR3 is TGTGCCAGCAGCAAAGGTGGGGGGCAGGGAAACACCATATATTTT.

This clone turned up a few times. This rearrangement joins TRBV6-1 to TRBJ1-2; 7 bases are a match to TRBD1. The germline V gene encodes CDR1 MNHNS and CDR2 SASEGT. This CDR3 spans 16 amino acids. Trimming took 4 bases from V and 0 from J; bases not matched to a gene: 8. The CDR3, as DNA: TGTGCCAGCAGTGTTGGGACAGACCCGACTAACTATGGCTACACCTTC. Encoded protein: CASSVGTDPTNYGYTF.

The count of this clone is one. The chain has TRBV18 and TRBJ2-7, with 7 bases fitting TRBD1. This CDR3 region has 13 residues. Trimming took 2 bases from V and 5 from J; bases not matched to a gene: 3. The germline V gene encodes CDR1 KGHSH and CDR2 LQKENI. CDR3 amino acids: CASSPTGVDEQYF. The CDR3 DNA reads as TGTGCCAGCTCACCAACAGGGGTCGACGAGCAGTACTTC.

The rearrangement links TRBV15 to TRBJ1-2; 10 bases align to TRBD1. CDR3 size: 14 residues. Germline trimming cut 1 base from V and 7 bases from J; bases unmatched to any gene: 3. Germline CDR1 and CDR2: LNHNV and YYDKDF (reference sequence). This CDR3 reads CATSRAGQGFGYTF. The DNA for the CDR3 is TGTGCCACCAGCAGAGCGGGACAGGGGTTTGGCTACACCTTC.

This chain joins TRBV28 and TRBJ2-7; no clear D. The germline CDR1 and CDR2 sequences are MDHEN and SYDVKM. The length of the CDR3 is 15 residues. The V end was cut by 2 bases, the J end by 0 bases, with 11 bases between. CDR3 residues: CASSLIVRSSYEQYF. The CDR3 nucleotides read TGTGCCAGCAGTTTAATCGTACGCAGCTCCTACGAGCAGTACTTC.

CDR3 coding DNA: TGTGCCAGCAGCCTGACAGGGATTACTGAAGCTTTCTTT. Residues: CASSLTGITEAFF. V usage is TRBV7-3 and J usage is TRBJ1-1, with TRBD1 identical over 7 bases. The ends lost 5 bases at V and 5 bases at J; junction bases unmatched: 5. The length of the CDR3 is 13 residues. Germline CDR1 is SGHTA and CDR2 is FQGTGA. Combining the CDR3 with reference TRBV7-3 and TRBJ1-1 gives the whole variable domain GAGVSQTPSNKVTEKGKYVELRCDPISGHTALYWYRQSLGQGPEFLIYFQGTGAADDSGLPNDRFFAVRPEGSVSTLKIQRTERGDSAVYLCASSLTGITEAFFGQGTRLTVV.

J is TRBJ2-1 and V is TRBV7-2; D call uncertain. CDR1 is SGHTA, CDR2 FQGNSA, per germline. The CDR3 spans 12 residues. V was clipped by 5 bases and J by 3 bases, with 5 bases between them. In DNA, the CDR3 is TGTGCCAGCAGCCCTAGCTACAATGAGCAGTTCTTC. It translates to CASSPSYNEQFF.

The chain combines TRBV30 with TRBJ1-5; D remains ambiguous. Trimming removed 4 bases from V and 3 bases from J, with 10 bases in between. Germline V gene sequence: CDR1 GTSNPN, CDR2 SVGIG (reference sequence). The CDR3 totals 13 residues. This CDR3 is CAWNTQPNQPQHF. Written as DNA, the CDR3 is TGTGCCTGGAACACTCAACCCAATCAGCCCCAGCATTTT. The whole variable domain, filled in from reference TRBV30 and TRBJ1-5, reads SQTIHQWPATLVQPVGSPLSLECTVEGTSNPNLYWYRQAAGRGLQLLFYSVGIGQISSEVPQNLSASRPQDRQFILSSKKLLLSDSGFYLCAWNTQPNQPQHFGDGTRLSIL.

This clone has just a few counts. This chain links TRBV14 with TRBJ1-2; the D gene is possibly TRBD1 (6 bases). The CDR3 totals 12 residues. The V end was cut by 5 bases, the J end by 8 bases, with 12 bases between. CDR1 SGHDN and CDR2 FVKESK come from the germline V gene. The CDR3 reads CASSKGGSGYTF. In nucleotides, the CDR3 is TGTGCCAGCAGCAAGGGGGGTTCCGGCTACACCTTC.

This sequence joins TRBV7-2 and TRBJ2-1; 10 positions agree with TRBD2. The V segment lost 5 bases and the J segment 8 bases; nucleotides outside the gene matches: 12. Germline CDR1 and CDR2: SGHTA and FQGNSA. The CDR3 is 16 residues long. CDR3 loop: CASSIDGAGGRYEQFF. The CDR3 bases are TGTGCCAGCAGCATCGACGGAGCGGGAGGGAGATATGAGCAGTTCTTC.

The rearrangement joins TRBV13 to TRBJ1-1, with D possibly TRBD1 on 5 matching bases. This CDR3 spans 14 amino acids. Deletions cut 1 base from V and 6 bases from J, with 12 bases between. Germline CDR1 PRHDT, CDR2 FYEKMQ (reference sequence). CDR3 region: CASSLVPGRAEAFF. The CDR3 bases are TGTGCCAGCAGCTTAGTTCCAGGGAGGGCTGAAGCTTTCTTT.

The chain has TRBV28 and TRBJ2-3; D remains ambiguous. Deletions cut 6 bases from V and 5 bases from J, with 12 bases between. Germline V lookup: CDR1 MDHEN, CDR2 SYDVKM. CDR3 length: 13 amino acids. CDR3 residues: CASSTSYLDTQYF. The CDR3 region has the DNA TGTGCCAGCAGCACCAGCTACCTAGATACGCAGTATTTT.

This chain uses TRBV28 with TRBJ1-1; D uncertain. With 6 bases removed from V and 5 bases from J, the gap between germline ends came to 10 bases. This CDR3 comprises 12 residues. The germline CDR1 and CDR2 sequences are MDHEN and SYDVKM. Here the CDR3 reads CASRIGWTEAFF. Written as DNA, the CDR3 is TGTGCCAGCAGGATTGGGTGGACTGAAGCTTTCTTT.